Listed here are 10 T cell receptor beta chains from one sample, sequenced in a study of T cells after yellow fever vaccination. Each CDR3 protein gets one entry after TCRdb re-called the 5' RACE reads with MiXCR. Found here are about 300,000 distinct CDR3 sequences, roughly 7% of them singletons; the top ten hold roughly a sixth. Sequencing was performed on PBMCs, taken 45 days after the first yellow fever vaccination. Receptors were obtained from a man younger than 30 who received the YFV17D yellow fever vaccine.

The rearrangement joins TRBV7-2 to TRBJ2-7; 12 nucleotides agree with TRBD1. With 0 bases clipped from V and 6 bases from J, the junction kept 6 bases outside the gene matches. The CDR3 is made up of 16 amino acids. Germline-derived CDR1 and CDR2 are SGHTA and FQGNSA. DNA for the CDR3: TGTGCCAGCAGCTTAGCGTGGGGACAGGGGGCAAGCGAGCAGTACTTC. Translating gives CASSLAWGQGASEQYF.

The chain couples TRBV6-1 to TRBJ2-4; D is possibly TRBD2 (5 bases). Trimming took off 5 bases at V and 6 bases at J, with 17 bases between the two ends. This CDR3 comprises 15 residues. Germline values: CDR1 MNHNS, CDR2 SASEGT. As DNA, the CDR3 is TGTGCCAGCAGTCCGTCGGGGAGCAGAATAAACATTCAGTACTTC. Its translation: CASSPSGSRINIQYF.

This clonotype has only a few counts. V and J are TRBV12-5 and TRBJ2-1; 9 nucleotides match TRBD2. Losses at the gene ends were 1 base for V and 13 bases for J; bases not matched to a gene: 17. This CDR3 is built from 17 residues. From germline, CDR1 is LGHNT and CDR2 FRNRAP. CDR3 sequence: CASGLAYSGLAGPFQFF. The CDR3 DNA is TGTGCTAGTGGTTTGGCCTATAGTGGGCTAGCGGGGCCATTCCAGTTCTTC.

This clonotype was observed a handful of times. This chain joins TRBV20-1 and TRBJ2-1; D is possibly TRBD1 or TRBD2 (5 bases each). Germline V CDR1 and CDR2: DFQATT, SNEGSKA (reference sequence). The CDR3 totals 13 residues. The germline V and J ends were trimmed by 0 bases and 3 bases, with 6 bases remaining between them. CDR3 DNA: TGCAGTGCTAGAGATGGGGGCTACAATGAGCAGTTCTTC. Translated: CSARDGGYNEQFF.

This clonotype occurred a few times. This chain joins TRBV6-5 and TRBJ2-4, with D possibly being TRBD1 or TRBD2 (5 bases each). The germline V gene has CDR1 MNHEY and CDR2 SVGAGI. The CDR3 covers 15 residues. V was pared by 2 bases and J by 1 base, with 9 bases between. CDR3 residues: CASSYGGAAKNIQYF. The DNA for the CDR3 is TGTGCCAGCAGTTACGGGGGAGCGGCCAAAAACATTCAGTACTTC.

This clonotype was recorded many times. V usage is TRBV10-3 and J usage is TRBJ1-1; 9 bases match TRBD1. The CDR3 contains 15 residues. The J segment lost 6 bases and the V segment lost 8 bases, leaving 13 bases of the junction unmatched. Germline CDR1 and CDR2: ENHRY and SYGVKD. CDR3 sequence reads: CAIGPGTGNFPEAFF. The DNA for the CDR3 is TGTGCCATCGGCCCGGGGACAGGGAATTTCCCTGAAGCTTTCTTT.

Remarks on this clonotype: A much larger clone differs by one base, so this may be a read error. The chain joins TRBV7-2 to TRBJ2-1; tentative D call: TRBD1 (7 bases). Germline-derived CDR1 and CDR2 are SGHTA and FQGNSA. CDR3 length: 15 residues. This CDR3 is CANSPQGGPYNEQFF. The DNA of the CDR3 is TGTGCCAACAGCCCTCAGGGGGGCCCCTACAATGAGCAGTTCTTC.

The rearrangement joins TRBV20-1 to TRBJ1-2; tentative D call: TRBD1 (6 bases). The CDR3 is 14 amino acids. Germline values: CDR1 DFQATT, CDR2 SNEGSKA (reference sequence). V lost 4 bases and J 7 bases, leaving 19 bases between the germline ends. CDR3 protein: CSATIDTGIGGYTF. CDR3 DNA: TGCAGTGCTACCATAGATACAGGGATCGGTGGCTACACCTTC.

The table lists this clonotype with many counts. V gene TRBV10-3 combines with J gene TRBJ1-5, with TRBD1 matching 11 bases. Germline-derived CDR1 and CDR2 are ENHRY and SYGVKD. The CDR3 spans 14 residues. V dropped 6 bases and J dropped 4; count of bases not matched to a gene: 2. The CDR3 protein is CAISGDRGNQPQHF. In DNA form, the CDR3 reads TGTGCCATCAGCGGGGACAGGGGGAATCAGCCCCAGCATTTT.

This clonotype came up many times. V usage is TRBV20-1 and J usage is TRBJ1-5, with 10 bases lining up with TRBD1. The CDR3 has 17 amino acids. The V and J ends lost 3 bases and 7 bases, in that order; junction bases with no gene match: 15. In germline, CDR1 is DFQATT, CDR2 SNEGSKA (reference sequence). CDR3 coding DNA: TGCAGTGCTAGTTCGGGGACAGGGGTATCCAGGGGACAGCCCCAGCATTTT. Translation: CSASSGTGVSRGQPQHF.